Listed below are T cell receptor beta chains from one sample, sequenced in a study of blood T cell repertoires in COVID-19. The method was immunoSEQ multiplex PCR; TCRdb's version includes in-frame clones alone and lacks a portion of them. This sample has 240,000 or so clones; around 87% occur once, and the top ten carry approximately 7.2%. Material for sequencing was peripheral blood. The receptors originated from a woman in her seventies with active or convalescent COVID-19. Each CDR3 is given with its conserved first and last residue. A D gene is named only where the DNA matches it firmly. Not all rows give a size; the values are once, few, many and, for expanded clones, a class.

D: -
J: TRBJ2-3
V: TRBV4-2
size: -
CDR3: CASSQDIARNTQYF
DNA: TGTGCCAGCAGCCAAGATATCGCTAGAAATACGCAGTATTTT

D: -
J: TRBJ2-6
V: TRBV6-2/TRBV6-3
size: -
CDR3: CASSSSSGANVLTF
DNA: TGTGCCAGCAGCTCGTCGAGTGGGGCCAACGTCCTGACTTTC

D: TRBD1
J: TRBJ1-4
V: TRBV24-1
size: once
CDR3: CATSDSGQGVMIGEKLFF
DNA: TGTGCCACCAGTGATAGCGGACAGGGGGTAATGATAGGGGAAAAACTGTTTTTT

D: TRBD1
J: TRBJ1-2
V: TRBV7-6
size: -
CDR3: CASSLAQGTGPQGGYTF
DNA: TGTGCCAGCAGCTTAGCCCAGGGGACAGGGCCCCAGGGTGGCTACACCTTC

D: -
J: TRBJ1-3
V: TRBV3-1/TRBV3-2
size: -
CDR3: CASAPETIYF
DNA: TGTGCCAGCGCTCCCGAGACCATATATTTT

D: -
J: TRBJ1-2
V: TRBV2
size: -
CDR3: CASNRRQGLYGYTF
DNA: TGTGCCAGCAACCGTCGGCAGGGGCTTTATGGCTACACCTTC

D: TRBD1
J: TRBJ2-7
V: TRBV6-2/TRBV6-3
size: -
CDR3: CASSRQGSYEQYF
DNA: TGTGCCAGCAGCCGACAGGGGTCCTACGAGCAGTACTTC

D: -
J: TRBJ1-1
V: TRBV5-6
size: -
CDR3: CASSFDRNTEAFF
DNA: TGTGCCAGCAGCTTTGACAGGAACACTGAAGCTTTCTTT

D: TRBD2
J: TRBJ2-1
V: TRBV29-1
size: -
CDR3: CSAHGLAGGPTNEQFF
DNA: TGCAGCGCACATGGACTAGCGGGGGGACCCACGAATGAGCAGTTCTTC

D: -
J: TRBJ2-2
V: TRBV6-2/TRBV6-3
size: -
CDR3: CASSYSNWDLATTGELFF
DNA: TGTGCCAGCAGTTACTCGAATTGGGATCTAGCCACCACCGGGGAGCTGTTTTTT

D: TRBD1
J: TRBJ1-2
V: TRBV2
size: -
CDR3: CASTIDRGGGYTF
DNA: TGTGCCAGCACCATTGACAGGGGAGGTGGCTACACCTTC

D: -
J: TRBJ1-1
V: TRBV3-1/TRBV3-2
size: -
CDR3: CASSQGALGAFF
DNA: TGTGCCAGCAGCCAGGGGGCTTTGGGGGCTTTCTTT

D: -
J: TRBJ1-5
V: TRBV6-5
size: -
CDR3: CASTSLADSNQPQHF
DNA: TGTGCCAGCACCTCCCTGGCGGATAGCAATCAGCCCCAGCATTTT

D: -
J: TRBJ1-1
V: TRBV6-5
size: -
CDR3: CASSGVTEAFF
DNA: TGTGCCTCCTCAGGGGTGACTGAAGCTTTCTTT

D: -
J: TRBJ2-7
V: TRBV11-2
size: -
CDR3: CASSLESGDIYEQYF
DNA: TGTGCCAGCAGCTTAGAGAGCGGGGACATCTACGAGCAGTACTTC

D: -
J: TRBJ2-4
V: TRBV6-5
size: once
CDR3: CASSPGLAKNIQYF
DNA: TGTGCCAGCAGTCCCGGGTTAGCCAAAAACATTCAGTACTTC

D: TRBD1
J: TRBJ1-5
V: TRBV10-3
size: -
CDR3: CAISETGGPGGNQPQHF
DNA: TGTGCCATCAGTGAGACAGGGGGTCCGGGTGGCAATCAGCCCCAGCATTTT

D: TRBD1
J: TRBJ2-1
V: TRBV10-3
size: -
CDR3: CAIKGTELNEQFF
DNA: TGTGCCATCAAGGGGACAGAACTCAATGAGCAGTTCTTC

D: TRBD1
J: TRBJ1-1
V: TRBV5-1
size: -
CDR3: CASSKDRVGKTEAFF
DNA: TGCGCCAGCAGTAAGGACAGGGTCGGGAAGACTGAAGCTTTCTTT

D: -
J: TRBJ2-7
V: TRBV27
size: -
CDR3: CASSRILAGFPHEQYF
DNA: TGTGCCAGCAGTCGCATCCTGGCGGGGTTCCCCCACGAGCAGTACTTC

D: TRBD2
J: TRBJ2-2
V: TRBV7-6
size: -
CDR3: CASSLGGRGGDTGELFF
DNA: TGTGCCAGCAGCTTAGGAGGGAGGGGAGGGGACACCGGGGAGCTGTTTTTT

D: TRBD1
J: TRBJ1-5
V: TRBV19
size: -
CDR3: CASSSPGTGGRNQPQHF
DNA: TGTGCCAGTAGTAGTCCCGGGACAGGGGGTAGAAATCAGCCCCAGCATTTT

D: -
J: TRBJ1-1
V: TRBV2
size: -
CDR3: CASTKGRANTEAFF
DNA: TGTGCCAGCACTAAGGGCAGGGCGAACACTGAAGCTTTCTTT

D: -
J: TRBJ1-1
V: TRBV18
size: -
CDR3: CASSPGRQNTEAFF
DNA: TGTGCCAGCTCACCGGGGCGGCAAAACACTGAAGCTTTCTTT

D: -
J: TRBJ1-6
V: TRBV11-2
size: few
CDR3: CASSLVREGNSPLHF
DNA: TGTGCCAGCAGCTTGGTCAGGGAGGGAAATTCACCCCTCCACTTT

D: -
J: TRBJ2-7
V: TRBV6-5
size: -
CDR3: CASRDSSRGKEQYF
DNA: TGTGCCAGCAGGGACAGTTCCCGGGGTAAAGAGCAGTACTTC

D: -
J: TRBJ1-6
V: TRBV2
size: -
CDR3: CASSDTLSTADGALHF
DNA: TGTGCCAGCAGTGATACCCTTTCGACAGCCGATGGGGCCCTCCACTTT

D: -
J: TRBJ2-7
V: TRBV7-9
size: -
CDR3: CASSNQGEQYF
DNA: TGTGCCAGCAGCAACCAGGGCGAGCAGTACTTC

D: TRBD1
J: TRBJ1-2
V: TRBV5-1
size: -
CDR3: CASSLADRTNYGYTF
DNA: TGCGCCAGCAGCTTGGCGGACAGGACTAACTATGGCTACACCTTC

D: -
J: TRBJ1-3
V: TRBV9
size: -
CDR3: CASSVQGVSGNTIYF
DNA: TGTGCCAGCAGCGTTCAAGGGGTCTCTGGAAACACCATATATTTT

D: -
J: TRBJ2-3
V: TRBV23-1
size: -
CDR3: CASSHCPNDRTDTQYF
DNA: TGCGCCAGCAGTCATTGCCCCAACGATCGGACAGATACGCAGTATTTT

D: TRBD1
J: TRBJ2-2
V: TRBV2
size: -
CDR3: CASSPDRTGELFF
DNA: TGTGCCAGCAGTCCGGACAGGACCGGGGAGCTGTTTTTT

D: TRBD1
J: TRBJ1-2
V: TRBV7-8
size: -
CDR3: CASSYYTGDNGYTF
DNA: TGTGCCAGCAGCTACTATACAGGGGATAATGGCTACACCTTC

D: TRBD1
J: TRBJ1-2
V: TRBV29-1
size: -
CDR3: CSVDYRGRAYGYTF
DNA: TGCAGCGTTGACTACAGGGGGCGGGCCTATGGCTACACCTTC

D: -
J: TRBJ2-7
V: TRBV10-3
size: -
CDR3: CAISESTGMGEQYF
DNA: TGTGCCATCAGTGAGAGTACAGGGATGGGGGAGCAGTACTTC

D: TRBD1
J: TRBJ2-7
V: TRBV7-2
size: few
CDR3: CASLSYRGAEQYF
DNA: TGTGCCAGCCTCAGTTACAGGGGAGCCGAGCAGTACTTC

D: -
J: TRBJ1-5
V: TRBV7-8
size: -
CDR3: CASSFGQGNQPQHF
DNA: TGTGCCAGCAGCTTTGGTCAGGGCAATCAGCCCCAGCATTTT

D: -
J: TRBJ1-1
V: TRBV7-6
size: -
CDR3: CASSPRGGKAFF
DNA: TGTGCCAGCAGCCCAAGGGGCGGAAAAGCTTTCTTT

D: TRBD1
J: TRBJ1-1
V: TRBV6-5
size: -
CDR3: CASSPDRGRDTEAFF
DNA: TGTGCCAGCAGTCCCGACAGGGGCAGGGACACTGAAGCTTTCTTT

D: -
J: TRBJ2-3
V: TRBV28
size: -
CDR3: CASSLRAGTDTQYF
DNA: TGTGCCAGCAGTTTGAGGGCAGGCACAGATACGCAGTATTTT

D: -
J: TRBJ1-1
V: TRBV10-1
size: -
CDR3: CASSESGVQDLEAFF
DNA: TGCGCCAGCAGTGAGTCAGGAGTACAGGACCTTGAAGCTTTCTTT

D: -
J: TRBJ1-6
V: TRBV6-5
size: -
CDR3: CASCSGNSPLHF
DNA: TGTGCCTCTTGTAGCGGGAATTCACCCCTCCACTTT

D: -
J: TRBJ2-1
V: TRBV24-1
size: -
CDR3: CATSPAGGRQFF
DNA: TGTGCCACCAGCCCCGCAGGGGGGCGTCAGTTCTTC

D: TRBD1
J: TRBJ2-7
V: TRBV19
size: -
CDR3: CASSNGQAPYEQYF
DNA: TGTGCCAGTAGTAACGGACAGGCACCCTACGAGCAGTACTTC

D: TRBD1
J: TRBJ2-2
V: TRBV24-1
size: few
CDR3: CATSHFGTGGGGELFF
DNA: TGTGCCACCAGTCACTTTGGGACAGGTGGTGGTGGGGAGCTGTTTTTT

D: TRBD2
J: TRBJ2-5
V: TRBV5-4
size: -
CDR3: CASNVAGGETQYF
DNA: TGTGCCAGCAACGTAGCGGGCGGAGAGACCCAGTACTTC

D: TRBD2
J: TRBJ2-1
V: TRBV11-3
size: -
CDR3: CASSGGGAVYNEQFF
DNA: TGTGCCAGCAGCGGCGGGGGGGCGGTCTACAATGAGCAGTTCTTC

D: -
J: TRBJ1-6
V: TRBV6-2/TRBV6-3
size: -
CDR3: CASSYGVSSYNSPLHF
DNA: TGTGCCAGCAGTTACGGAGTGAGCTCCTATAATTCACCCCTCCACTTT

D: -
J: TRBJ2-7
V: TRBV19
size: -
CDR3: CASSVLDRPYEQYF
DNA: TGTGCCAGTAGTGTCTTGGACAGACCCTACGAGCAGTACTTC